Listed here are 28 T cell receptor beta chains from one sample, sequenced in a study of cytomegalovirus exposure and HLA in healthy donors. Use of 60 Vbeta and 13 Jbeta primers characterized the PCR. TCRdb keeps only in-frame clones here, not all; method: immunoSEQ multiplex PCR. The sample lists under 200,000 clones; roughly three quarters were seen once. Sequenced material: PBMCs. All receptors derive from a male donor in good health and CMV-seropositive.

V is TRBV2 and J is TRBJ2-7; possibly TRBD1 for D (6 bases). Trimming took 6 bases from V and 4 from J, leaving 10 bases between them. CDR3 length equals 12 residues. CDR1 SNHLY and CDR2 FYNNEI come from the germline V gene. CDR3 nucleotides: TGTGCCAGCAGCCCGGACAGATACGAGCAGTACTTC. Its protein is CASSPDRYEQYF.

V is TRBV7-2 and J is TRBJ2-6; weak D call: TRBD2 (5 bases). Germline V CDR1 and CDR2: SGHTA, FQGNSA. The germline V and J ends were trimmed by 4 bases and 0 bases, with 13 bases remaining between them. The CDR3 sequence is 17 residues long. CDR3 protein: CASSWEHNFSGANVLTF. The CDR3 bases are TGTGCCAGCAGCTGGGAGCATAACTTCTCTGGGGCCAACGTCCTGACTTTC.

The chain couples TRBV6-1 to TRBJ1-1; D is undetermined. The CDR3 loop spans 13 amino acids. The germline gives CDR1 MNHNS, CDR2 SASEGT. Trimming removed 6 bases at V and 0 bases at J, with 8 bases between. The CDR3 loop reads CASSGIMNTEAFF. DNA of the CDR3: TGTGCCAGCAGCGGTATCATGAACACTGAAGCTTTCTTT.

The J gene is TRBJ2-7, the V gene TRBV5-6, with D possibly matching TRBD1 (6 bases). Trimming shortened V by 4 bases and J by 4 bases, and 12 bases separated the two germline ends. Germline lookup yields CDR1 SGHDT and CDR2 YYEEEE. The CDR3 runs to 13 residues. CDR3: CASSLVQGYEQYF. The CDR3 DNA reads as TGTGCCAGCAGCCTCGTACAGGGTTACGAGCAGTACTTC.

The V call is TRBV4-2, the J call TRBJ1-6; TRBD1 might be the D (6 bases). Germline V CDR1 and CDR2: LGHNA, YNFKEQ. The CDR3 consists of 19 residues. The V and J ends lost 0 bases and 8 bases respectively, with 23 bases between them. The DNA of the CDR3 is TGTGCCAGCAGCCAAGATCTTTATGGGTTAGACAGGTACCATTCACCCCTCCACTTT. Translated, it gives CASSQDLYGLDRYHSPLHF.

The chain joins TRBV6-5 to TRBJ1-2; 7 bases agree with TRBD1. CDR1 is MNHEY and CDR2 is SVGAGI in the germline V gene. The CDR3 consists of 14 residues. J lost 8 bases, V lost 2 bases, and 8 bases had no gene match. Here the CDR3 DNA reads TGTGCCAGCAGTTACGGCAGGGGGACGCAGGGCTACACCTTC. Protein sequence: CASSYGRGTQGYTF.

The J gene is TRBJ2-7, the V gene TRBV5-6; TRBD1 agrees at 8 bases. The germline V gene has CDR1 SGHDT and CDR2 YYEEEE. The junction had 11 bases not matched to a gene; V was cut back by 3 bases and J by 3 bases. The CDR3 is made up of 16 amino acids. The CDR3 nucleotides read TGTGCCAGCAGCTCCCTCTTGGGAGACAGGGGCTACGAGCAGTACTTC. Translated, it gives CASSSLLGDRGYEQYF.

V is TRBV27 and J is TRBJ2-7; 7 bases map to TRBD1. The CDR3 contains 13 residues. V dropped 7 bases and J dropped 6; count of bases not matched to a gene: 9. Germline CDR1 reads MNHEY; CDR2 reads SMNVEV (reference sequence). CDR3 DNA: TGTGCCAGCATGGGGGACAGTATTCGCGAGCAGTACTTC. This gives the protein CASMGDSIREQYF.

This chain connects TRBV11-2 to TRBJ2-7; D is undetermined. This CDR3 has 15 amino acids. CDR1 is SGHAT, CDR2 FQNNGV, per germline. Deletions cut 1 base from V and 0 bases from J, with 10 bases between. The CDR3 loop reads CASSLGLLSSYEQYF. CDR3 nucleotides: TGTGCCAGCAGCTTAGGTCTGCTTAGCTCCTACGAGCAGTACTTC.

The V and J genes are TRBV5-1 and TRBJ1-5, with D maybe TRBD1 (5 bases). The CDR3 extends over 13 amino acids. The germline CDR1 and CDR2 sequences are SGHRS and YFSETQ. Trimming cost V 5 bases and J 2 bases, with 8 bases left between them. The CDR3 bases are TGCGCCAGCAGAGGGGAAGGCAATCAGCCCCAGCATTTT. Translation gives CASRGEGNQPQHF. Supplemented by reference TRBV5-1 and TRBJ1-5, the full variable domain reads KAGVTQTPRYLIKTRGQQVTLSCSPISGHRSVSWYQQTPGQGLQFLFEYFSETQRNKGNFPGRFSGRQFSNSRSEMNVSTLELGDSALYLCASRGEGNQPQHFGDGTRLSIL.

The chain combines TRBV19 with TRBJ1-1; no clear D gene. Trimming took 4 bases from V and 1 from J, leaving 7 bases between them. Germline-derived CDR1 and CDR2 are LNHDA and SQIVND (reference sequence). CDR3 length: 13 amino acids. The CDR3 loop reads CASSKTPNTEAFF. CDR3 coding DNA: TGTGCCAGTAGTAAAACACCGAACACTGAAGCTTTCTTT.

The chain combines TRBV11-2 with TRBJ2-7; TRBD2 might be the D (6 bases). The V and J ends lost 5 bases and 3 bases respectively, with 11 bases between them. The CDR3 runs to 13 residues. CDR1 and CDR2 (germline): SGHAT, FQNNGV. The CDR3 DNA follows: TGTGCCAGCAGCCCTGGCGGGAACTACGAGCAGTACTTC. This translates into CASSPGGNYEQYF.

The V and J genes are TRBV11-1 and TRBJ2-1, with 10 bases lining up with TRBD2. The trim removed 0 bases at V and 0 bases at J, leaving 5 bases unmatched. The germline CDR1 and CDR2 sequences are SGHAT and FQDESV (reference sequence). This CDR3 is built from 18 residues. CDR3 in amino acids: CASSLALAGARSYNEQFF. CDR3 DNA: TGTGCCAGCAGCTTAGCCCTAGCGGGGGCCCGCTCCTACAATGAGCAGTTCTTC.

This chain joins TRBV5-6 and TRBJ2-7, with D perhaps TRBD2 (5 bases). Per the germline V gene, CDR1 is SGHDT and CDR2 is YYEEEE. The CDR3 length is 17 residues. V lost 1 base and J 0 bases, leaving 17 bases between the germline ends. CDR3 residues: CASSLSGGYDYSYEQYF. The DNA of the CDR3 is TGTGCCAGCAGCTTGTCTGGCGGATACGACTACTCCTACGAGCAGTACTTC.

The chain carries TRBV11-2 and TRBJ1-1; perhaps TRBD1 as D (6 bases). CDR1 and CDR2 from the germline V gene are SGHAT and FQNNGV. The CDR3 covers 15 residues. V was pared by 4 bases and J by 2 bases, with 14 bases between. The CDR3 DNA follows: TGTGCCAGCAGCTGGTACGGCAGGGGAAACACTGAAGCTTTCTTT. It is translated as CASSWYGRGNTEAFF.

The rearrangement uses TRBV2 and TRBJ1-2, with D perhaps matching TRBD1 (5 bases). The CDR3 sequence is 12 residues long. V lost 4 bases to trimming and J lost 7 bases, with 10 bases between them. Germline CDR1 and CDR2: SNHLY and FYNNEI. The CDR3 DNA follows: TGTGCCAGCAGTGGGCAGGGTGTTGGCTACACCTTC. It encodes CASSGQGVGYTF.

This clone has a single count. The rearrangement uses TRBV27 and TRBJ2-1; D is uncertain. CDR1 and CDR2 (germline): MNHEY, SMNVEV (reference sequence). This CDR3 has 16 amino acids. Between the trimmed V and J ends, which lost 1 base and 0 bases, there was a span of 10 bases. CDR3 sequence: CASSLWRRSSYNEQFF. In DNA, the CDR3 is TGTGCCAGCAGTTTATGGCGGCGGAGCTCCTACAATGAGCAGTTCTTC.

As DNA, the CDR3 is TGTGCCAGCAGCTTATCCTCCCCTATCAGGGCCACTGAAGCTTTCTTT. Amino acid sequence: CASSLSSPIRATEAFF. V and J are TRBV11-2 and TRBJ1-1; D may be TRBD1 (5 bases). Germline CDR1 reads SGHAT; CDR2 reads FQNNGV. Trimming shortened V by 2 bases and J by 4 bases, and 17 bases separated the two germline ends. This CDR3 contains 16 residues. Filled out from reference TRBV11-2 and TRBJ1-1, the complete variable domain reads EAGVAQSPRYKIIEKRQSVAFWCNPISGHATLYWYQQILGQGPKLLIQFQNNGVVDDSQLPKDRFSAERLKGVDSTLKIQPAKLEDSAVYLCASSLSSPIRATEAFFGQGTRLTVV.

This rearrangement joins TRBV5-4 to TRBJ2-2, with D possibly TRBD2 on 6 matching bases. The CDR3 runs to 20 residues. The germline V and J ends were trimmed by 4 bases and 5 bases, with 30 bases remaining between them. Germline V CDR1 and CDR2: SGHNT, YYREEE (reference sequence). The CDR3 is CASSKGQNLVGGGSTGELFF. The CDR3 DNA follows: TGTGCCAGCAGCAAAGGGCAGAATCTTGTCGGGGGTGGGTCGACCGGGGAGCTGTTTTTT.

V usage is TRBV6-1 and J usage is TRBJ2-3, with 8 bases that match TRBD2. CDR1 and CDR2 (germline): MNHNS, SASEGT. The CDR3 has 15 amino acids. The V gene end was trimmed by 7 bases and the J gene end by 2 bases; junction bases not matched to a gene: 8. The CDR3 DNA sequence: TGTGCCAGCACCCAACTAGCGGAGTACACAGATACGCAGTATTTT. Encoded protein: CASTQLAEYTDTQYF.

The chain carries TRBV2 and TRBJ2-3; the D gene is possibly TRBD2 (7 bases). This CDR3 comprises 15 residues. Between the trimmed V and J ends, which lost 4 bases and 3 bases, there was a span of 14 bases. Per germline, CDR1 SNHLY and CDR2 FYNNEI. This chain's CDR3 is CASSGGGVKTDTQYF. CDR3 in DNA: TGTGCCAGCAGTGGAGGGGGGGTTAAAACAGATACGCAGTATTTT.

The rearrangement joins TRBV12-5 to TRBJ1-1, with D possibly matching TRBD1 (5 bases). Trimming took 4 bases from V and 0 from J, leaving 15 bases between them. CDR3 length equals 16 residues. CDR1 is LGHNT and CDR2 is FRNRAP in the germline V gene. CDR3 region: CASGSAATDMNTEAFF. CDR3 nucleotides: TGTGCTAGTGGTTCCGCCGCGACAGACATGAACACTGAAGCTTTCTTT.

V is TRBV6-5 and J is TRBJ1-3; D might be TRBD1 (5 bases). Germline loops: CDR1 MNHEY, CDR2 SVGAGI. V shed 4 bases and J shed 2 bases, with 6 bases lying between them. The CDR3 runs 13 residues. CDR3 in DNA: TGTGCCAGCAGTTGGGGGGCTGGAAACACCATATATTTT. As protein: CASSWGAGNTIYF.

CDR3 in DNA: TGTGCCAGCAGCTTAACAGAGACGAACACCGGGGAGCTGTTTTTT. Amino acid sequence: CASSLTETNTGELFF. The chain employs TRBV7-2 and TRBJ2-2; D not certain. Germline V gene lookup returns CDR1 SGHTA and CDR2 FQGNSA. The CDR3 covers 15 residues. The V end was cut by 2 bases, the J end by 0 bases, with 7 bases between.

A few counts support this clone. This chain connects TRBV7-2 to TRBJ2-7, with 7 bases that match TRBD2. The V gene's germline CDR1 is SGHTA and CDR2 FQGNSA. J was trimmed by 6 bases and V by 4 bases; bases with no gene match: 3. The CDR3 loop spans 12 amino acids. The CDR3 here is CASSYGLGEQYF. In DNA, the CDR3 is TGTGCCAGCAGCTACGGACTAGGCGAGCAGTACTTC.

The chain employs TRBV27 and TRBJ1-3, with a possible D match to TRBD1 (6 bases). CDR1 is MNHEY, CDR2 SMNVEV, per germline (reference sequence). The CDR3 consists of 14 residues. V lost 9 bases, J lost 4 bases, and 16 bases lay in between. The CDR3 loop is CARTDRSTGNTIYF. The CDR3 DNA reads as TGTGCCAGGACGGACAGATCAACGGGAAACACCATATATTTT.

The table lists this clone with a few counts. The chain links TRBV4-1 to TRBJ1-2; D possibly corresponds to TRBD1 (5 bases). The CDR3 runs 15 residues. The germline CDR1 and CDR2 sequences are MGHRA and YSYEKL. The germline V and J ends were trimmed by 0 bases and 5 bases, with 13 bases remaining between them. For the CDR3, the DNA is TGCGCCAGCAGCCAAGATTACAGGTTGCCTTATGGCTACACCTTC. Residues: CASSQDYRLPYGYTF.

V is TRBV7-9 and J is TRBJ2-7; D remains unclear. The CDR3 extends over 11 amino acids. Germline V lookup: CDR1 SEHNR, CDR2 FQNEAQ (reference sequence). V shed 5 bases and J shed 0 bases, with 2 bases lying between them. CDR3 sequence: CASSLSYEQYF. The CDR3 DNA sequence: TGTGCCAGCAGCCTCTCCTACGAGCAGTACTTC.